This TCR beta chain was sequenced during a study of blood T cell repertoires in COVID-19. Study at large: COVID-19 samples, acute and convalescent, were from the United States, Italy and Spain. PBMCs, B-cell-depleted T cells, or T cells were the source of the cDNA or gDNA that made up the material.

The CDR3 totals 15 residues. CDR1 is MNHNY and CDR2 is SVGAGI in the germline V gene (reference sequence). Trimming took off 5 bases at V and 7 bases at J, with 18 bases between the two ends. As handled by the study authors: By means of reference gene primer amplification, nucleated cell counts were estimated. Libraries were prepared by immunoSEQ multiplex PCR; TCRdb keeps only in-frame clonotypes and omits some of them. V and J calls and clone size are those listed in that table; D and trimming were worked out from the DNA. Here the sample spans 300,000 or so clones, 70% to 90% being singletons. V usage is TRBV6-6 and J usage is TRBJ1-5, with D possibly being TRBD1 (6 bases). The receptor was derived from a woman aged 45-65 years with active or convalescent COVID-19. Input material: peripheral blood. CDR3 in amino acids: CASSRGGGGRQPQHF. The DNA of the CDR3 is TGTGCCAGCAGTCGAGGGGGGGGAGGGAGGCAGCCCCAGCATTTT.